The clone carrying this TCR beta chain occurred once. Its antigen remains unidentified. CDR1 and CDR2 from the germline V gene are SGHTA and FQGTGA. The CDR3 has 13 residues. V was cut by 0 bases and J by 5 bases, with 5 bases left in between. CD45RO-negative, CCR7-selected cells formed the naive CD8 fraction, which excluded terminally differentiated effector memory CD45RA+ cells. Every contributor of samples was a Caucasian grown-up residing in Nashville, Tennessee. The entry originates in a study of shared clonotypes between healthy human individuals. Overall study results and limits: Naive subsets usually exceeded memory subsets in estimated richness. When naive CD4 clonotypes were compared across several donors, approximately 5% were shared. Incomplete sequencing of sorted subsets was indicated by rarefaction despite large depth.

TCRdb keeps only in-frame clones here, not all; method: immunoSEQ multiplex PCR. Counted here are hundreds of thousands of clones, 90% to 95% occurring once; the ten biggest clones make up around 24%. This chain uses TRBV7-3 with TRBJ2-1; no firm D call. The sequence came from a man aged 30 to 39 in good health. The specimen sequenced was naive CD8+ T cells sorted from blood. CDR3 sequence (DNA): TGTGCCAGCAGCTTAACAGGAGACAATGAGCAGTTCTTC. The encoded protein is CASSLTGDNEQFF.